These 28 T cell receptor beta chains were all obtained from the same sample, sequenced in a study of PD-L1 blockade in urothelial cancer. Sample time point: pretreatment peripheral blood. Profiling relied on immunoSEQ multiplex PCR, and the TCRdb table lists in-frame clones only, not all of them. Among 65,000 to 80,000 clones listed, 75% to 90% were seen once. The sequencing used PBMCs, collected around atezolizumab (anti-PD-L1) treatment. These receptor sequences come from a man in his 70s with urothelial cancer.

The chain joins TRBV9 to TRBJ2-2, with 9 bases that match TRBD2. Germline-derived CDR1 and CDR2 are SGDLS and YYNGEE. Losses at the gene ends were 0 bases for V and 6 bases for J; bases not matched to a gene: 15. The CDR3 covers 19 residues. The CDR3 region has the DNA TGTGCCAGCAGCGTAGATTACTTGGCGGGAGGGCCAAAGGCCGGGGAGCTGTTTTTT. Its protein is CASSVDYLAGGPKAGELFF.

The chain employs TRBV5-1 and TRBJ2-7; D unresolved. This CDR3 comprises 14 residues. Germline CDR1 SGHRS, CDR2 YFSETQ. The V gene lost 4 bases and the J gene lost 2 bases, with 13 bases spanning the gap. The CDR3 nucleotides are TGCGCCAGCAGCCAAATGTCTGGCCCCTACGAGCAGTACTTC. It specifies CASSQMSGPYEQYF.

The chain has TRBV11-2 and TRBJ1-1; 7 bases are shared with TRBD1. The CDR3 is 16 residues long. Germline CDR1 reads SGHAT; CDR2 reads FQNNGV. Unmatched junction bases numbered 12, after V lost 5 bases and J lost 3 bases. The CDR3 loop is CASSPRQGRRDTEAFF. The CDR3 DNA reads TGTGCCAGCAGCCCTAGACAGGGCCGGAGGGACACTGAAGCTTTCTTT.

The chain is built from TRBV2 and TRBJ1-5; 7 bases are shared with TRBD1. Germline loops: CDR1 SNHLY, CDR2 FYNNEI. CDR3 length equals 15 residues. Losses at the gene ends were 6 bases for V and 5 bases for J; bases not matched to a gene: 10. DNA of the CDR3: TGTGCCAGCAGCCTATCCCGGGACAGTTATCAGCCCCAGCATTTT. Its protein is CASSLSRDSYQPQHF.

The chain couples TRBV7-2 to TRBJ2-5; TRBD2 agrees at 7 bases. CDR1 is SGHTA, CDR2 FQGNSA, per germline. The CDR3 sequence is 14 residues long. V was clipped by 1 base and J by 5 bases; unmatched bases: 4. The CDR3 coding sequence is TGTGCCAGCAGCTTAGGCGGGAGCTACGAGACCCAGTACTTC. Translated: CASSLGGSYETQYF. The variable domain in full, with the rest retrieved from reference TRBV7-2 and TRBJ2-5, is GAGVSQSPSNKVTEKGKDVELRCDPISGHTALYWYRQSLGQGLEFLIYFQGNSAPDKSGLPSDRFSAERTGGSVSTLTIQRTQQEDSAVYLCASSLGGSYETQYFGPGTRLLVL.

This chain joins TRBV30 and TRBJ2-2, with D possibly matching TRBD2 (6 bases). CDR1 is GTSNPN, CDR2 SVGIG, per germline (reference sequence). Trimming left V 0 bases short and J 4 bases short, with 12 bases between. CDR3 length: 15 residues. The CDR3 DNA sequence: TGTGCCTGGAGTGTACGGGGGTCTGTCACCGGGGAGCTGTTTTTT. Translated: CAWSVRGSVTGELFF.

The chain couples TRBV2 to TRBJ2-1; TRBD2 aligns across 9 bases. Trimming took 8 bases from V and 1 from J; bases not matched to a gene: 9. The germline CDR1 and CDR2 sequences are SNHLY and FYNNEI. The CDR3 has 16 amino acids. CDR3 sequence (DNA): TGTGCCAGCGGGGAGGTCAGCGGGAGGTCCTACAATGAGCAGTTCTTC. It specifies CASGEVSGRSYNEQFF.

This clone was counted once. The rearrangement uses TRBV6-5 and TRBJ2-2, with a possible D match to TRBD1 (6 bases). The CDR3 has 15 amino acids. V was cut by 5 bases and J by 1 base, with 11 bases left in between. CDR1 is MNHEY and CDR2 is SVGAGI in the germline V gene. The CDR3 DNA follows: TGTGCCAGCAGTCCCCCGACAGGGAACACCGGGGAGCTGTTTTTT. Translated, it gives CASSPPTGNTGELFF.

V usage is TRBV5-1 and J usage is TRBJ2-5; 7 nucleotides line up with TRBD1. Gene TRBJ2-7 matches the end of the DNA better, so the J call may be wrong. The CDR3 spans 15 residues. CDR1 SGHRS and CDR2 YFSETQ come from the germline V gene. This chain's CDR3 is CASSLALRGPYEQYF. The CDR3 coding sequence is TGCGCCAGCAGCTTGGCCTTAAGGGGGCCGTACGAGCAGTACTTC.

The chain is built from TRBV11-2 and TRBJ2-1; 8 bases align to TRBD1. Germline lookup yields CDR1 SGHAT and CDR2 FQNNGV. This CDR3 is built from 15 residues. After removal of 5 bases from V and 9 bases from J, the junction contained 12 bases not matched to a gene. CDR3 nucleotide sequence: TGTGCCAGCAGCCCAGCCCTTGGACAGGGCAGTGAGCAGTTCTTC. Amino acid sequence: CASSPALGQGSEQFF.

This clone occurred once. This rearrangement joins TRBV28 to TRBJ2-3; possibly TRBD1 for D (5 bases). The ends were cut back, 1 base at V and 5 bases at J, with 16 bases in the middle. This CDR3 comprises 16 residues. CDR1 and CDR2 from the germline V gene are MDHEN and SYDVKM. The CDR3 nucleotides are TGTGCCAGCAGTTTATCTGCTCCGGCAGGGATAGATACGCAGTATTTT. Amino acids: CASSLSAPAGIDTQYF.

CDR3 in amino acids: CASSPSALEQYF. The DNA for the CDR3 is TGTGCCAGCTCACCAAGCGCCTTGGAGCAGTACTTC. This sequence joins TRBV18 and TRBJ2-7; the D is unclear. V was trimmed by 2 bases and J by 7 bases, leaving 9 bases between them. The V gene's germline CDR1 is KGHSH and CDR2 LQKENI. CDR3 length: 12 amino acids.

V and J are TRBV6-5 and TRBJ2-7, with 11 bases identical to TRBD1. The V gene's germline CDR1 is MNHEY and CDR2 SVGAGI. Unmatched junction bases numbered 6, after V lost 7 bases and J lost 4 bases. There are 14 residues in the CDR3. This CDR3 is CASKTGQGAYEQYF. Written as DNA, the CDR3 is TGTGCCAGCAAAACTGGACAGGGGGCGTACGAGCAGTACTTC.

The chain employs TRBV9 and TRBJ2-2; TRBD2 matches at 9 bases. This CDR3 has 16 amino acids. With 0 bases clipped from V and 1 base from J, the junction kept 1 base outside the gene matches. Germline values: CDR1 SGDLS, CDR2 YYNGEE. CDR3: CASSVDSGRNTGELFF. The CDR3 nucleotides read TGTGCCAGCAGCGTAGATAGCGGGAGGAACACCGGGGAGCTGTTTTTT.

The chain couples TRBV11-3 to TRBJ2-3, with D perhaps matching TRBD2 (6 bases). V lost 4 bases and J 0 bases, leaving 26 bases between the germline ends. This CDR3 has 20 amino acids. Germline V gene lookup returns CDR1 SGHNT and CDR2 YENEEA. The CDR3 nucleotides read TGTGCCAGCAGCTCCGGGGGTCAGGCGGGAATTTGGTCCAGCACAGATACGCAGTATTTT. Protein sequence: CASSSGGQAGIWSSTDTQYF.

This clone came up once. The chain recombines TRBV5-4 with TRBJ2-2; maybe TRBD1 (5 bases). Germline V gives CDR1 SGHNT, CDR2 YYREEE (reference sequence). This CDR3 is built from 16 residues. Trimming removed 4 bases at V and 0 bases at J, with 13 bases between. The CDR3 here is CASSPVGAANTGELFF. CDR3 sequence (DNA): TGTGCCAGCAGCCCCGTTGGGGCGGCGAACACCGGGGAGCTGTTTTTT.

V gene TRBV7-3 combines with J gene TRBJ2-5, with 8 positions matching TRBD2. After removal of 6 bases from V and 4 bases from J, the junction contained 4 bases not matched to a gene. From germline, CDR1 is SGHTA and CDR2 FQGTGA. The CDR3 consists of 13 residues. The CDR3 DNA follows: TGTGCCAGCAGTTCCGGGGGGGTAGAGACCCAGTACTTC. Protein product: CASSSGGVETQYF.

The V call is TRBV27, the J call TRBJ2-7; 9 bases match TRBD2. With 2 bases clipped from V and 4 bases from J, the junction kept 12 bases outside the gene matches. The CDR3 covers 17 residues. Germline values: CDR1 MNHEY, CDR2 SMNVEV (reference sequence). CDR3 amino acids: CASSLRGRAGGEYEQYF. The CDR3 DNA is TGTGCCAGCAGTTTAAGGGGGAGGGCGGGAGGGGAATACGAGCAGTACTTC.

This sequence joins TRBV6-1 and TRBJ2-5; no clear D gene. Germline V lookup: CDR1 MNHNS, CDR2 SASEGT. The CDR3 consists of 13 residues. With 4 bases removed from V and 1 base from J, the gap between germline ends came to 7 bases. For the CDR3, the DNA is TGTGCCAGCAGTGCACAGCCCCAAGAGACCCAGTACTTC. Translation gives CASSAQPQETQYF.

The CDR3 loop reads CASSGVSGRFEFF. The CDR3 DNA sequence: TGTGCCAGCTCCGGAGTTAGCGGGAGATTTGAGTTCTTC. The V gene is TRBV5-4, the J gene TRBJ2-1; TRBD2 agrees at 9 bases. The CDR3 is 13 amino acids. J gave up 14 bases and V 7 bases, and 13 bases lay outside the gene matches. The germline V gene has CDR1 SGHNT and CDR2 YYREEE (reference sequence).

This chain links TRBV4-2 with TRBJ2-3; 10 bases are shared with TRBD2. The CDR3 is 18 amino acids. The V and J ends lost 0 bases and 3 bases, in that order; junction bases with no gene match: 9. Germline V gives CDR1 LGHNA, CDR2 YNFKEQ. This CDR3 reads CASSQDNLAGVGTDTQYF. CDR3 bases: TGTGCCAGCAGCCAAGATAACCTAGCGGGAGTTGGAACAGATACGCAGTATTTT.

This chain connects TRBV7-3 to TRBJ2-6; TRBD1 matches at 9 bases. The germline CDR1 and CDR2 sequences are SGHTA and FQGTGA. CDR3 length: 15 amino acids. V shed 5 bases, J shed 2 bases, and the junction held 1 base outside the gene matches. The CDR3 is CASSNRGPGANVLTF. In nucleotides, the CDR3 is TGTGCCAGCAGCAACAGGGGGCCTGGGGCCAACGTCCTGACTTTC.

The chain is built from TRBV10-1 and TRBJ2-1; D is possibly TRBD2 (5 bases). The germline V and J ends were trimmed by 3 bases and 7 bases, with 7 bases remaining between them. Looked up from germline, CDR1 is WNHNN and CDR2 is SYGVQD (reference sequence). This CDR3 comprises 12 residues. This CDR3 reads CASSDSGNEQFF. The CDR3 DNA follows: TGCGCCAGCAGTGATTCGGGGAATGAGCAGTTCTTC.

This chain connects TRBV28 to TRBJ2-7, with 8 bases lining up with TRBD2. The ends lost 3 bases at V and 7 bases at J; junction bases unmatched: 11. The CDR3 contains 15 residues. CDR1 is MDHEN, CDR2 SYDVKM, per germline. CDR3 nucleotide sequence: TGTGCCAGCAGTTTGCCCTCCGGACTAGCACGTGAGCAGTACTTC. This sequence encodes CASSLPSGLAREQYF.

The chain uses TRBV19 and TRBJ2-4; D is unclear. Germline V CDR1 and CDR2: LNHDA, SQIVND (reference sequence). Trimming pared 5 bases from V and 4 bases from J, leaving 9 bases between. The CDR3 runs 13 residues. Here the CDR3 reads CASSQPGKNIQYF. The DNA for the CDR3 is TGTGCCAGTAGTCAGCCAGGTAAAAACATTCAGTACTTC.

The V and J genes are TRBV6-5 and TRBJ2-7; tentatively, D is TRBD2 (6 bases). V dropped 2 bases and J dropped 1 base, with 15 bases sitting between them. Germline CDR1 MNHEY, CDR2 SVGAGI. The CDR3 length is 16 residues. CDR3 DNA: TGTGCCAGCAGTTACATCGGGGGACTTAGGTCCTACGAGCAGTACTTC. Its translation: CASSYIGGLRSYEQYF.

This chain joins TRBV5-1 and TRBJ2-3, with D perhaps matching TRBD2 (6 bases). V was trimmed by 2 bases and J by 0 bases, leaving 13 bases between them. Per the germline V gene, CDR1 is SGHRS and CDR2 is YFSETQ. The CDR3 spans 16 residues. This CDR3 is CASSFGSGPSTDTQYF. The CDR3 bases are TGCGCCAGCAGCTTCGGTAGCGGTCCAAGCACAGATACGCAGTATTTT.

This chain uses TRBV28 with TRBJ1-5, with D perhaps TRBD1 (6 bases). The CDR3 covers 13 residues. The germline CDR1 and CDR2 sequences are MDHEN and SYDVKM. Trimming took 7 bases from V and 10 from J, leaving 17 bases between them. The DNA of the CDR3 is TGTGCCAGCAATAAACAGGGATTGGATCCCCAGCATTTT. Its protein product is CASNKQGLDPQHF.